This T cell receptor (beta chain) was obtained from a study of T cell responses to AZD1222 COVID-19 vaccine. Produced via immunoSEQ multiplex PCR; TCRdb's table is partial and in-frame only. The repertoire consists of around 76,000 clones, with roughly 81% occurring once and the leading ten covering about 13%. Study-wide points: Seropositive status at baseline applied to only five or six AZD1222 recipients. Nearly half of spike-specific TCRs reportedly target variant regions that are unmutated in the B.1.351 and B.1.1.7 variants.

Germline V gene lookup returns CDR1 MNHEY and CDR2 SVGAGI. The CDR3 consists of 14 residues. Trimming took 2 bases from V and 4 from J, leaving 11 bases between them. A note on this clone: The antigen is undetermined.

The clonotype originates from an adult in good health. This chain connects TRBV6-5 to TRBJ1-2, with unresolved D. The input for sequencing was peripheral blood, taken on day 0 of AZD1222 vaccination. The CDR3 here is CASSYRPGSYGYTF. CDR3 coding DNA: TGTGCCAGCAGTTACCGGCCGGGAAGCTATGGCTACACCTTC.